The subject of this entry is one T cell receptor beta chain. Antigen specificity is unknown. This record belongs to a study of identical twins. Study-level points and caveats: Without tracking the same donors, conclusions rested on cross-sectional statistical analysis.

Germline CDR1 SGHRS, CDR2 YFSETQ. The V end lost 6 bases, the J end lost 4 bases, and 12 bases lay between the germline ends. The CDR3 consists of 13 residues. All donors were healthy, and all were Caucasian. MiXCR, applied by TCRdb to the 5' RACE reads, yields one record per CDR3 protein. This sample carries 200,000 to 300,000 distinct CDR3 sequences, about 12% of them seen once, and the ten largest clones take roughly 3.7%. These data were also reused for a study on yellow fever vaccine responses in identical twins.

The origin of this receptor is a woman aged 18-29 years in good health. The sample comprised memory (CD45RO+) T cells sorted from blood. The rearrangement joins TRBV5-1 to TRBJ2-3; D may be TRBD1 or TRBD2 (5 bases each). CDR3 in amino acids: CASTKGRADTQYF. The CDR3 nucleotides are TGCGCCAGCACCAAGGGGCGGGCAGATACGCAGTATTTT.